The clone carrying this T cell receptor (beta chain) has at least ten counts. These data belong to a study of Graves' ophthalmopathy and Graves' hyperthyroidism. TCR beta CDR3 amplification used RNA transcripts. After a first-round RT-PCR with HTBI primers, a second-round multiplex PCR was run. TCRdb called the multiplex PCR reads again in MiXCR, with one record for every CDR3 protein. This sample has about 390,000 distinct CDR3 sequences; approximately 17% occur once, and the top ten carry approximately 2.4%. The germline V gene encodes CDR1 MNHEY and CDR2 SVGEGT. This CDR3 spans 14 amino acids. Trimming cost V 2 bases and J 6 bases, with 14 bases left between them.

This clonotype was sampled from an adult woman with stable Graves' hyperthyroidism. The V gene is TRBV6-2 or TRBV6-3, the J gene TRBJ2-7; TRBD2 is a possible D gene (6 bases). What was sequenced was peripheral blood. The CDR3 protein is CASSYGGDGSEQYF. CDR3 coding DNA: TGTGCCAGCAGTTACGGAGGGGATGGGTCCGAGCAGTACTTC.